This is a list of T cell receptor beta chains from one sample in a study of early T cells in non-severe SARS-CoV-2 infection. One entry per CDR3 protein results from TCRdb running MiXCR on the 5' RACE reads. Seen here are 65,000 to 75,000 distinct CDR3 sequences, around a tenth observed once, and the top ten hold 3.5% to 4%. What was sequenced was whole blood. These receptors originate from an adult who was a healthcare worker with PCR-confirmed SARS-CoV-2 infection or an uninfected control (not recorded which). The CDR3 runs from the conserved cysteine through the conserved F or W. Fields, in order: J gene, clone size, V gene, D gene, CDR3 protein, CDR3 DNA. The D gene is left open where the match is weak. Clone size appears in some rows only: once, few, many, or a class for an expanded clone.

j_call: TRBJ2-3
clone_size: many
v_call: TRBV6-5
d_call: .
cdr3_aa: CASSLDRTKQYF
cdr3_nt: TGTGCCAGCAGTTTGGACAGAACCAAGCAGTATTTT

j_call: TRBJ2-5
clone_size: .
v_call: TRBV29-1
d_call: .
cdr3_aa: CSVAPAGTGKPQYF
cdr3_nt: TGCAGCGTCGCCCCTGCCGGGACCGGGAAGCCCCAGTACTTC

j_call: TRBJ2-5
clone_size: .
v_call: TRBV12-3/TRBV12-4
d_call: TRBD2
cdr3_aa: CASSFPSRGGQETQYF
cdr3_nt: TGTGCCAGCAGTTTCCCCTCCCGGGGGGGGCAAGAGACCCAGTACTTC

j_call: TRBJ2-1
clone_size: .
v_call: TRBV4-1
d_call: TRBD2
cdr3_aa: CASSSLGLAGGPRGYNEQFF
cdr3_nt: TGCGCCAGCAGCTCACTGGGACTAGCGGGAGGGCCTAGAGGGTATAATGAGCAGTTCTTC

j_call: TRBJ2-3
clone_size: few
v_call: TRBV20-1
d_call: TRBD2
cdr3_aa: CSVRGLAVNTDTQYF
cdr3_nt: TGCAGTGTCCGTGGACTAGCGGTTAACACAGATACGCAGTATTTT

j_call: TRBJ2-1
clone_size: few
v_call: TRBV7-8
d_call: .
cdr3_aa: CASSFRDEQFF
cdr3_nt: TGTGCCAGCAGCTTCCGAGATGAGCAGTTCTTC

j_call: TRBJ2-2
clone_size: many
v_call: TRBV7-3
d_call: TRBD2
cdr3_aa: CASSSRLAGTGELFF
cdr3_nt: TGTGCCAGCAGCTCTCGACTAGCGGGTACCGGGGAGCTGTTTTTT

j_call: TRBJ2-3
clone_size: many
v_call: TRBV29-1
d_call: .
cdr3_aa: CSVTRTGNTDTQYF
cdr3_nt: TGCAGCGTGACACGTACCGGGAACACAGATACGCAGTATTTT

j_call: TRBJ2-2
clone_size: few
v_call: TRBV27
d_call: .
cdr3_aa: CASKWATNTGELFF
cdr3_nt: TGTGCCAGCAAATGGGCGACGAACACCGGGGAGCTGTTTTTT

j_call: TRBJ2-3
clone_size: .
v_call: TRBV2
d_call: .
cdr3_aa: CASFKRSPSTDTQYF
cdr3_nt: TGTGCCAGCTTCAAGAGGTCTCCTAGCACAGATACGCAGTATTTT

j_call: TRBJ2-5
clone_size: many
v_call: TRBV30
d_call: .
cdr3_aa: CAWSVQRGVRETQYF
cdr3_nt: TGTGCCTGGAGTGTACAAAGGGGAGTGAGGGAGACCCAGTACTTC

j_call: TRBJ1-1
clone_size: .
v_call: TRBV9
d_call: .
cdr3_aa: CASSELGRIDTEAFF
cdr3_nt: TGTGCCAGCAGCGAGTTGGGACGGATAGACACTGAAGCTTTCTTT

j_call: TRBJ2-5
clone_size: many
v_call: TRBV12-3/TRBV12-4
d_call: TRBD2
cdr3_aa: CASSLFGTTEQETQYF
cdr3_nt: TGTGCCAGCAGTTTATTTGGGACTACAGAACAAGAGACCCAGTACTTC

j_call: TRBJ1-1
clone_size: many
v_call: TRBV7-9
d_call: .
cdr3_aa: CASSFQGNTEAFF
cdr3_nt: TGTGCCAGCAGCTTCCAGGGGAACACTGAAGCTTTCTTT

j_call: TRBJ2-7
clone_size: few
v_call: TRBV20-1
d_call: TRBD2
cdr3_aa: CSAIKIDGSRERYEQYF
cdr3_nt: TGCAGTGCTATCAAAATAGACGGTTCGCGGGAGCGCTACGAGCAGTACTTC

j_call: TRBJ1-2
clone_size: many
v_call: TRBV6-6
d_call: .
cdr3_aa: CASIEGNYGYTF
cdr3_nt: TGTGCCAGCATAGAGGGGAACTATGGCTACACCTTC

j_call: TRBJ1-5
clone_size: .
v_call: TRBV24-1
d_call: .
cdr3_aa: CATSDGSNQPQHF
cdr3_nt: TGTGCCACCAGTGATGGTAGCAATCAGCCCCAGCATTTT

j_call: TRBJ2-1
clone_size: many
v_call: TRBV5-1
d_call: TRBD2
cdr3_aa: CASSLNSPASGHLF
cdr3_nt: TGCGCCAGCAGCTTGAATAGCCCGGCTAGCGGGCACCTCTTC

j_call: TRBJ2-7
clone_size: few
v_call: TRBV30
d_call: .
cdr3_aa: CAWVRLSSYEQYF
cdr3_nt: TGTGCCTGGGTCCGGTTGTCCTCCTACGAGCAGTACTTC

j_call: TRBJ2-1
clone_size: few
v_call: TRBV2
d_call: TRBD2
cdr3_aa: CASTGLAEQFF
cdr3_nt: TGTGCCAGCACTGGACTAGCAGAGCAGTTCTTC

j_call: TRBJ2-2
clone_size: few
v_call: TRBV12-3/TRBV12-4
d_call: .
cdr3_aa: CASTLTGELFF
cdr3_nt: TGTGCCAGCACCCTTACCGGGGAGCTGTTTTTT

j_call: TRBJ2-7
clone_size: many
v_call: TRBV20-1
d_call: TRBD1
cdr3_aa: CSARETRQGAYEQYF
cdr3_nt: TGCAGTGCTAGAGAAACGAGACAGGGGGCCTACGAGCAGTACTTC

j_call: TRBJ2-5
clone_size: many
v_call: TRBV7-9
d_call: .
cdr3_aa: CASSSREREETQYF
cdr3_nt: TGTGCCAGCAGCTCCCGGGAACGGGAAGAGACCCAGTACTTC

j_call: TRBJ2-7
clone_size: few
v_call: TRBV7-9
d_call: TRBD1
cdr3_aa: CASSPSTGSYEQYF
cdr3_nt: TGTGCCAGCAGCCCGTCGACAGGGTCCTACGAGCAGTACTTC

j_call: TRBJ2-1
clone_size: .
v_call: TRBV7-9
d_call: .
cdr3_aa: CASSPLLNEQFF
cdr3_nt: TGTGCCAGCAGCCCCCTACTGAATGAGCAGTTCTTC

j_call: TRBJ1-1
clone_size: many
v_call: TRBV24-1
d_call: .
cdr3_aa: CATRAGGRTEAFF
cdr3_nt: TGTGCCACCAGGGCTGGCGGGAGGACTGAAGCTTTCTTT

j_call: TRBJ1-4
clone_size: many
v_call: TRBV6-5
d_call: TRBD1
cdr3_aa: CASSYSGTVTDEKLFF
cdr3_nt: TGTGCCAGCAGTTACTCCGGGACAGTTACGGATGAAAAACTGTTTTTT

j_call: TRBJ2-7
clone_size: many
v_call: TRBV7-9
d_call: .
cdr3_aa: CASSPARTGIHEQYF
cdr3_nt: TGTGCCAGCAGCCCAGCCCGAACAGGGATCCACGAGCAGTACTTC

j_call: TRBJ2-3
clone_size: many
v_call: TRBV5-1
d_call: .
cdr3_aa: CASSPTTDTQYF
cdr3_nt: TGCGCCAGCAGCCCGACCACAGATACGCAGTATTTT

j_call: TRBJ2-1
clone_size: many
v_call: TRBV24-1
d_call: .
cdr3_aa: CATSDPHSGGVHNEQFF
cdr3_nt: TGTGCCACCAGTGACCCCCATAGCGGAGGCGTCCACAATGAGCAGTTCTTC

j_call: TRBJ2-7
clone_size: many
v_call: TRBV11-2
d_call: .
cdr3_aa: CASSLDRRAVGEQYF
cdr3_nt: TGTGCCAGCAGCTTAGATCGGAGGGCAGTCGGAGAGCAGTACTTC

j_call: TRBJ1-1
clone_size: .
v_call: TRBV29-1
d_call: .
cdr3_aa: CSVMGRRSNTEAFF
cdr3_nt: TGCAGCGTTATGGGGAGAAGGTCGAACACTGAAGCTTTCTTT

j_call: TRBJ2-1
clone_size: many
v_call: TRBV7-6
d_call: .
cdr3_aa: CASSLISTNEQFF
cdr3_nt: TGTGCCAGCAGCCTGATATCTACCAATGAGCAGTTCTTC

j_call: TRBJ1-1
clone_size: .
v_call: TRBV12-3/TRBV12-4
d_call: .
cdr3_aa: CASSYYRVRGTEAFF
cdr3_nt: TGTGCCAGCAGTTACTACAGGGTCCGAGGCACTGAAGCTTTCTTT

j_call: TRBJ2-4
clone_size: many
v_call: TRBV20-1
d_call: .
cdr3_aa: CSASTALGNIQYF
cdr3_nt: TGCAGTGCTAGCACGGCCCTTGGAAACATTCAGTACTTC

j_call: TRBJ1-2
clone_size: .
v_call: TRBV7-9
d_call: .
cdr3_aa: CASSFNREDGYTF
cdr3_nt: TGTGCCAGCAGCTTCAACAGGGAGGATGGCTACACCTTC

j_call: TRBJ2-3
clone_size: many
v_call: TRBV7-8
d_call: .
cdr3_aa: CASSSLGPRATTDTQYF
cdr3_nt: TGTGCCAGCAGCTCCCTGGGCCCGCGGGCCACAACAGATACGCAGTATTTT

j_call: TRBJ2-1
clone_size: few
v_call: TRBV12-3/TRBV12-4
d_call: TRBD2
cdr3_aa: CAATSGTYNEQFF
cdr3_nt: TGTGCCGCGACTAGCGGGACGTACAATGAGCAGTTCTTC

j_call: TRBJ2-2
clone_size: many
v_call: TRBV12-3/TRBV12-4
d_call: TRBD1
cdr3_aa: CASAVPGTGGTGELFF
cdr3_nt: TGTGCCAGCGCCGTACCCGGGACAGGGGGCACCGGGGAGCTGTTTTTT

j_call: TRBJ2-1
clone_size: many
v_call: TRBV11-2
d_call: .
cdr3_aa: CASSSDPGSDEQFF
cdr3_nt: TGTGCCAGCAGCTCAGACCCAGGCTCGGATGAGCAGTTCTTC

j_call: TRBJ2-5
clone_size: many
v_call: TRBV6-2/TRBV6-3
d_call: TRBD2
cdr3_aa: CASSPLGAGGRETQYF
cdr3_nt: TGTGCCAGCAGTCCCCTAGGAGCGGGGGGGCGAGAGACCCAGTACTTC

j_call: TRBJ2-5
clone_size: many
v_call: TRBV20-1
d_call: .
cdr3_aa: CSARDMGGRAQYF
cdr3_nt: TGCAGTGCTAGAGATATGGGGGGCCGAGCCCAGTACTTC

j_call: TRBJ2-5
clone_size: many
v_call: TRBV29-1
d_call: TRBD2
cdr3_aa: CSVSLAGVVETQYF
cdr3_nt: TGCAGCGTCTCTTTAGCGGGAGTAGTGGAGACCCAGTACTTC

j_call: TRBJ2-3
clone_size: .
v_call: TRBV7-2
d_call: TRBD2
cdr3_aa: CASSLGGPSGSSTDTQYF
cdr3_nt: TGTGCCAGCAGCTTAGGAGGGCCTAGCGGGAGTAGCACAGATACGCAGTATTTT

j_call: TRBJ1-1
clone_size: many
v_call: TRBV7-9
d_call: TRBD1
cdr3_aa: CASSLGGQGYTEAFF
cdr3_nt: TGTGCCAGCAGCTTAGGGGGACAGGGCTACACTGAAGCTTTCTTT

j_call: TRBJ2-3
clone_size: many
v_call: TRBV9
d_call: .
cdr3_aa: CASSLTPIAGLVDTQYF
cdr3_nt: TGTGCCAGCAGCCTAACCCCCATAGCCGGTTTAGTCGATACGCAGTATTTT

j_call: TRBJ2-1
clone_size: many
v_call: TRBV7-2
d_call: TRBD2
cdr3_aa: CASSSIGTTRLRNEQFF
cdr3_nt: TGTGCCAGCAGCTCTATCGGGACTACCCGGTTAAGGAATGAGCAGTTCTTC